These T cell receptor beta chains were read from a single sample in a study of Tregs in tolerant kidney transplant recipients. The repertoire was sequenced with immunoSEQ multiplex PCR; TCRdb's copy has only in-frame clones and lacks some. Of more than 70,000 clones in the sample, roughly 90% were seen once. The source was CD4+ T cells from blood (PBMCs), collected 24 months after the transplant. The receptors shown here come from a human patient who received a combined kidney and bone marrow transplant. Some T cells may be the graft donor's. Both conserved end residues are part of each CDR3. Each record gives: D gene, clone size, V gene, CDR3 length, J gene, CDR3 DNA, CDR3 protein. The D gene is left open where the match is weak. Expanded clones are given a class, and other clones once, few, many or no size at all.

d_call: TRBD2
clone_size: .
v_call: TRBV7-7
cdr3_length: 16
j_call: TRBJ2-3
cdr3_nt: TGTGCCAGCAGCTTAGGGCTAGCGGGAGAAATAGATACGCAGTATTTT
cdr3_aa: CASSLGLAGEIDTQYF

d_call: TRBD1
clone_size: .
v_call: TRBV5-6
cdr3_length: 14
j_call: TRBJ2-5
cdr3_nt: TGTGCCAGCAGCTCGGGACAGGGGACCCGGACCCAGTACTTC
cdr3_aa: CASSSGQGTRTQYF

d_call: TRBD1
clone_size: .
v_call: TRBV18
cdr3_length: 16
j_call: TRBJ2-5
cdr3_nt: TGTGCCAGCTCACCCGGGACAGGGCACCTCCAAGAGACCCAGTACTTC
cdr3_aa: CASSPGTGHLQETQYF

d_call: TRBD1
clone_size: .
v_call: TRBV2
cdr3_length: 13
j_call: TRBJ2-5
cdr3_nt: TGTGCCAGCAGTAGGACAGGACTTGGGACCCAGTACTTC
cdr3_aa: CASSRTGLGTQYF

d_call: TRBD2
clone_size: medium-sized
v_call: TRBV5-4
cdr3_length: 14
j_call: TRBJ2-7
cdr3_nt: TGTGCCAGCAGCTTGCCGGGAGGGTCTATGGAGCAGTACTTC
cdr3_aa: CASSLPGGSMEQYF

d_call: TRBD2
clone_size: once
v_call: TRBV12-5
cdr3_length: 15
j_call: TRBJ2-7
cdr3_nt: TGTGCTAGTGGTTTGGTAGCGGGAGGCACCTACGAGCAGTACTTC
cdr3_aa: CASGLVAGGTYEQYF

d_call: TRBD1
clone_size: .
v_call: TRBV4-2
cdr3_length: 15
j_call: TRBJ1-1
cdr3_nt: TGTGCCAGCAGCCAATCAGACAGGGAGTCCACTGAAGCTTTCTTT
cdr3_aa: CASSQSDRESTEAFF

d_call: .
clone_size: .
v_call: TRBV5-1
cdr3_length: 15
j_call: TRBJ1-5
cdr3_nt: TGCGCCAGCAGCTTGGGCTTGGGGCAGAGCCAGCCCCAGCATTTT
cdr3_aa: CASSLGLGQSQPQHF

d_call: TRBD1
clone_size: .
v_call: TRBV6-6
cdr3_length: 16
j_call: TRBJ2-7
cdr3_nt: TGTGCCAGCAGCAAAACAACAGGGGGCTTCACCTACGAGCAGTACTTC
cdr3_aa: CASSKTTGGFTYEQYF

d_call: .
clone_size: .
v_call: TRBV7-6
cdr3_length: 15
j_call: TRBJ1-4
cdr3_nt: TGTGCCAGCAGCTCACCGGGACATGTTAATGAAAAACTGTTTTTT
cdr3_aa: CASSSPGHVNEKLFF

d_call: TRBD1
clone_size: .
v_call: TRBV28
cdr3_length: 14
j_call: TRBJ1-1
cdr3_nt: TGTGCCAGCAGCCGAACAGGGGGCTTGACTGAAGCTTTCTTT
cdr3_aa: CASSRTGGLTEAFF

d_call: .
clone_size: .
v_call: TRBV5-7
cdr3_length: 14
j_call: TRBJ1-6
cdr3_nt: TGTGCCAGCAGCTTGGCAGGAAAGAATTCACCCCTCCACTTT
cdr3_aa: CASSLAGKNSPLHF

d_call: TRBD1
clone_size: .
v_call: TRBV7-2
cdr3_length: 15
j_call: TRBJ1-1
cdr3_nt: TGTGCCAGCAGCTTCCTGACAGGGGGGAGGACTGAAGCTTTCTTT
cdr3_aa: CASSFLTGGRTEAFF

d_call: TRBD2
clone_size: .
v_call: TRBV7-2
cdr3_length: 15
j_call: TRBJ2-7
cdr3_nt: TGTGCCAGCAGCTTGTCTAGCGGGAGGGGCTACGAGCAGTACTTC
cdr3_aa: CASSLSSGRGYEQYF

d_call: .
clone_size: .
v_call: TRBV27
cdr3_length: 16
j_call: TRBJ1-5
cdr3_nt: TGTGCCAGCAGTCCAAGCCGAGGCGTTTTCTATCAGCCCCAGCATTTT
cdr3_aa: CASSPSRGVFYQPQHF

d_call: .
clone_size: once
v_call: TRBV6-5
cdr3_length: 11
j_call: TRBJ2-2
cdr3_nt: TGTGCCCGTCGGAGGACCGGGGAGCTGTTTTTT
cdr3_aa: CARRRTGELFF

d_call: .
clone_size: .
v_call: TRBV11-2
cdr3_length: 16
j_call: TRBJ2-7
cdr3_nt: TGTGCCAGCAGCTTAGATCGGATTAGCGGAGGCCACGAGCAGTACTTC
cdr3_aa: CASSLDRISGGHEQYF

d_call: TRBD1
clone_size: .
v_call: TRBV5-1
cdr3_length: 16
j_call: TRBJ2-2
cdr3_nt: TGCGCCAGCAGCTACTACCGAGGGACAGGGGCCGGGGAGCTGTTTTTT
cdr3_aa: CASSYYRGTGAGELFF

d_call: .
clone_size: .
v_call: TRBV4-3
cdr3_length: 15
j_call: TRBJ2-3
cdr3_nt: TGCGCCAGCAGCCAAGATTTCCGTGGCACAGATACGCAGTATTTT
cdr3_aa: CASSQDFRGTDTQYF

d_call: TRBD1
clone_size: .
v_call: TRBV6-6
cdr3_length: 15
j_call: TRBJ2-1
cdr3_nt: TGTGCCAGCACCCAGGGGGGACAGGGCTACAATGAGCAGTTCTTC
cdr3_aa: CASTQGGQGYNEQFF

d_call: TRBD2
clone_size: .
v_call: TRBV19
cdr3_length: 17
j_call: TRBJ2-1
cdr3_nt: TGTGCCAGTAGTATTACAATGGGACTAGCGTCCTACAATGAGCAGTTCTTC
cdr3_aa: CASSITMGLASYNEQFF

d_call: TRBD1
clone_size: .
v_call: TRBV18
cdr3_length: 15
j_call: TRBJ1-1
cdr3_nt: TGTGCCAGCTCAACGACGACAGGGTGGAACACTGAAGCTTTCTTT
cdr3_aa: CASSTTTGWNTEAFF

d_call: .
clone_size: .
v_call: TRBV7-2
cdr3_length: 13
j_call: TRBJ2-5
cdr3_nt: TGTGCCAGCAGCTTAGGGCTTGAAGAGACCCAGTACTTC
cdr3_aa: CASSLGLEETQYF

d_call: .
clone_size: .
v_call: TRBV30
cdr3_length: 13
j_call: TRBJ1-5
cdr3_nt: TGTGCCTGGAGCCCCTCAGACAATCAGCCCCAGCATTTT
cdr3_aa: CAWSPSDNQPQHF

d_call: .
clone_size: few
v_call: TRBV6-5
cdr3_length: 12
j_call: TRBJ1-1
cdr3_nt: TGTGCCAGCACCCCCCGCTCGGGAAGGGCTTTCTTT
cdr3_aa: CASTPRSGRAFF

d_call: .
clone_size: .
v_call: TRBV4-1
cdr3_length: 15
j_call: TRBJ1-3
cdr3_nt: TGCGCCAGCAGCCAACTCCCGGTCTCTGGAAACACCATATATTTT
cdr3_aa: CASSQLPVSGNTIYF

d_call: .
clone_size: .
v_call: TRBV7-6
cdr3_length: 14
j_call: TRBJ1-5
cdr3_nt: TGTGCCAGCAGCCCCAACAGTCTTAATCAGCCCCAGCATTTT
cdr3_aa: CASSPNSLNQPQHF

d_call: .
clone_size: .
v_call: TRBV7-2
cdr3_length: 18
j_call: TRBJ2-4
cdr3_nt: TGTGCCAGCAGCTCAAATCCGGGACACCAACTAGCCAAAAACATTCAGTACTTC
cdr3_aa: CASSSNPGHQLAKNIQYF

d_call: TRBD2
clone_size: .
v_call: TRBV30
cdr3_length: 14
j_call: TRBJ2-7
cdr3_nt: TGTGCCTGGGAGGGACTAGCGGGTCTCTACGAGCAGTACTTC
cdr3_aa: CAWEGLAGLYEQYF

d_call: .
clone_size: .
v_call: TRBV28
cdr3_length: 12
j_call: TRBJ2-1
cdr3_nt: TGTGCCAGCAGCGGGTCCTACAATGAGCAGTTCTTC
cdr3_aa: CASSGSYNEQFF

d_call: TRBD1
clone_size: .
v_call: TRBV23-1
cdr3_length: 16
j_call: TRBJ2-5
cdr3_nt: TGCGCCAGCAGTCAGCCGACAGGGGGCCCACGGGAGACCCAGTACTTC
cdr3_aa: CASSQPTGGPRETQYF

d_call: .
clone_size: .
v_call: TRBV9
cdr3_length: 14
j_call: TRBJ1-2
cdr3_nt: TGTGCCAGCAGCGTAGGACAGACAAACTATGGCTACACCTTC
cdr3_aa: CASSVGQTNYGYTF

d_call: TRBD2
clone_size: .
v_call: TRBV15
cdr3_length: 18
j_call: TRBJ2-1
cdr3_nt: TGTGCCACCAGCAGAGACCCCCCGACTAGCGGGAGGGCATATGAGCAGTTCTTC
cdr3_aa: CATSRDPPTSGRAYEQFF

d_call: .
clone_size: .
v_call: TRBV12-5
cdr3_length: 15
j_call: TRBJ1-2
cdr3_nt: TGTGCTAGTGGACGACACTCGACAGGTCTTTATGGCTACACCTTC
cdr3_aa: CASGRHSTGLYGYTF

d_call: TRBD2
clone_size: .
v_call: TRBV7-3
cdr3_length: 16
j_call: TRBJ2-1
cdr3_nt: TGCGCCAGCAGCAGAACCGGGACTAGGGAGGTCAATGAGCAGTTCTTC
cdr3_aa: CASSRTGTREVNEQFF

d_call: .
clone_size: .
v_call: TRBV11-1
cdr3_length: 17
j_call: TRBJ2-5
cdr3_nt: TGTGCCAGCAGTCCCGTGTGGGGCAGACCCTACCAAGAGACCCAGTACTTC
cdr3_aa: CASSPVWGRPYQETQYF

d_call: TRBD2
clone_size: .
v_call: TRBV4-2
cdr3_length: 16
j_call: TRBJ2-3
cdr3_nt: TGTGCCAGCAGCGAAGCCTTTGGACTAGCTGCAGATACGCAGTATTTT
cdr3_aa: CASSEAFGLAADTQYF

d_call: TRBD2
clone_size: .
v_call: TRBV5-1
cdr3_length: 16
j_call: TRBJ2-3
cdr3_nt: TGCGCCAGCAGCCCCCCACTAGCGGGAGCCGCAGATACGCAGTATTTT
cdr3_aa: CASSPPLAGAADTQYF

d_call: .
clone_size: once
v_call: TRBV7-9
cdr3_length: 13
j_call: TRBJ1-2
cdr3_nt: TGTGCCAGCAGCTTAGGACAGCACTATGGCTACACCTTC
cdr3_aa: CASSLGQHYGYTF

d_call: .
clone_size: .
v_call: TRBV7-3
cdr3_length: 13
j_call: TRBJ2-2
cdr3_nt: TGTGCCAGCAGTAGGGGTAGCACCGGGGAGCTGTTTTTT
cdr3_aa: CASSRGSTGELFF

d_call: .
clone_size: .
v_call: TRBV29-1
cdr3_length: 18
j_call: TRBJ2-6
cdr3_nt: TGCAGCGTTAGCTGGTCACTTAGCATACAAAGTCGGGCCAACGTCCTGACTTTC
cdr3_aa: CSVSWSLSIQSRANVLTF

d_call: .
clone_size: .
v_call: TRBV5-1
cdr3_length: 13
j_call: TRBJ1-1
cdr3_nt: TGCGCCAGCAGCCCCTACGGGGACACTGAAGCTTTCTTT
cdr3_aa: CASSPYGDTEAFF

d_call: .
clone_size: once
v_call: TRBV25-1
cdr3_length: 17
j_call: TRBJ2-1
cdr3_nt: TGTGCCAGCAGTGAATTTGGTAGGACAGGACTATACAATGAGCAGTTCTTC
cdr3_aa: CASSEFGRTGLYNEQFF

d_call: .
clone_size: .
v_call: TRBV12-2
cdr3_length: 16
j_call: TRBJ2-7
cdr3_nt: TGTGCAAGTCGCTTAGCGGTACTAGTAAACTCCTACGAGCAGTACTTC
cdr3_aa: CASRLAVLVNSYEQYF

d_call: .
clone_size: .
v_call: TRBV7-9
cdr3_length: 15
j_call: TRBJ1-4
cdr3_nt: TGTGCCAGCAGCTTAGTTCGGCAGGGCGGCGAAAAACTGTTTTTT
cdr3_aa: CASSLVRQGGEKLFF

d_call: .
clone_size: .
v_call: TRBV10-3
cdr3_length: 15
j_call: TRBJ1-6
cdr3_nt: TGTGCCATCAGTGAACGTTTAAACAGTAATTCACCCCTCCACTTT
cdr3_aa: CAISERLNSNSPLHF

d_call: .
clone_size: .
v_call: TRBV23-1
cdr3_length: 17
j_call: TRBJ2-7
cdr3_nt: TGCGCCAGCAGTCCCTCGAGGGTTTTGCAAGTACCCTACGAGCAGTACTTC
cdr3_aa: CASSPSRVLQVPYEQYF

d_call: .
clone_size: .
v_call: TRBV7-9
cdr3_length: 16
j_call: TRBJ2-3
cdr3_nt: TGTGCCAGCAGCCCCTACAGGAACCGCAGCACAGATACGCAGTATTTT
cdr3_aa: CASSPYRNRSTDTQYF